Listed below are T cell receptor beta chains from one sample, sequenced in a study of control samples from healthy donors and cancer patients. Assay used: immunoSEQ multiplex PCR; TCRdb lists only in-frame clones, some missing. The sample carries 170,000 or so clones, 91% recorded once. The sequencing input was blood. The receptor source for this set is a woman in her thirties or forties in good health. Both conserved end residues are part of each CDR3. The order of the fields is D gene, V gene, J gene, clone size, CDR3 length, CDR3 DNA, CDR3 protein. D genes are given only for firm matches. Not all rows give a size; the values are once, few, many and, for expanded clones, a class.

d_call: TRBD1; v_call: TRBV6-5; j_call: TRBJ1-5; clone_size: NA; cdr3_length: 13; cdr3_nt: TGTGCCAGCAAAGGGGGCCCGAAACAGCCCCAGCATTTT; cdr3_aa: CASKGGPKQPQHF
d_call: NA; v_call: TRBV19; j_call: TRBJ2-1; clone_size: once; cdr3_length: 14; cdr3_nt: TGTGCCAGTGGGGGGGGACATCTTGCGGGTGAGCAGTTCTTC; cdr3_aa: CASGGGHLAGEQFF
d_call: NA; v_call: TRBV4-1; j_call: TRBJ1-6; clone_size: NA; cdr3_length: 16; cdr3_nt: TGCGCCAGCAGCCAAACAAACAGAGAGCATAATTCACCCCTCCACTTT; cdr3_aa: CASSQTNREHNSPLHF
d_call: NA; v_call: TRBV3-1/TRBV3-2; j_call: TRBJ2-7; clone_size: NA; cdr3_length: 13; cdr3_nt: TGTGCCAGCAGCCAAGGTATATCCTACGAGCAGTACTTC; cdr3_aa: CASSQGISYEQYF
d_call: NA; v_call: TRBV7-3; j_call: TRBJ2-1; clone_size: NA; cdr3_length: 15; cdr3_nt: TGTGCCAGCAGCTCTCTACAAAGCTCCTACAATGAGCAGTTCTTC; cdr3_aa: CASSSLQSSYNEQFF
d_call: NA; v_call: TRBV29-1; j_call: TRBJ2-3; clone_size: NA; cdr3_length: 10; cdr3_nt: TGCAGCGTTGAGATGCGCCCGCAGTATTTT; cdr3_aa: CSVEMRPQYF
d_call: TRBD1; v_call: TRBV25-1; j_call: TRBJ1-1; clone_size: NA; cdr3_length: 15; cdr3_nt: TGTGCCAGCAGTGAATGGGACAGGGGAGAGACTGAAGCTTTCTTT; cdr3_aa: CASSEWDRGETEAFF
d_call: NA; v_call: TRBV7-8; j_call: TRBJ2-3; clone_size: NA; cdr3_length: 15; cdr3_nt: TGTGCCAGCAGCCCCCGGGAACTCACAACAGATACGCAGTATTTT; cdr3_aa: CASSPRELTTDTQYF
d_call: TRBD1; v_call: TRBV7-9; j_call: TRBJ1-1; clone_size: NA; cdr3_length: 12; cdr3_nt: TGTGCCAGCAGCTTACAGGGGGCTGAAGCTTTCTTT; cdr3_aa: CASSLQGAEAFF
d_call: NA; v_call: TRBV10-3; j_call: TRBJ2-7; clone_size: NA; cdr3_length: 11; cdr3_nt: TGTGCCATCAGGGAGACCTACGAGCAGTACTTC; cdr3_aa: CAIRETYEQYF
d_call: NA; v_call: TRBV19; j_call: TRBJ1-5; clone_size: few; cdr3_length: 12; cdr3_nt: TGTGCCAGTACCAGGGAGGGTCAGCCCCAGCATTTT; cdr3_aa: CASTREGQPQHF
d_call: TRBD1; v_call: TRBV6-5; j_call: TRBJ2-7; clone_size: NA; cdr3_length: 13; cdr3_nt: TGTGCCGCCGGGACAGGGCGTTTCCACGAGCAGTACTTC; cdr3_aa: CAAGTGRFHEQYF
d_call: NA; v_call: TRBV12-3/TRBV12-4; j_call: TRBJ2-1; clone_size: NA; cdr3_length: 8; cdr3_nt: TGTGCCAGCAATGAGCAGTTCTTC; cdr3_aa: CASNEQFF
d_call: NA; v_call: TRBV27; j_call: TRBJ1-6; clone_size: NA; cdr3_length: 14; cdr3_nt: TGTGCCATCTATCCCACTTTCCGGGGCTCACCCCTCCACTTT; cdr3_aa: CAIYPTFRGSPLHF